The subject of this entry is one T cell receptor beta chain. Its target is unknown. This specimen belongs to a study of shared clonotypes between healthy human individuals. Study-wide results and caveats: Sequencing depth was predicted to influence how clonotypes are shared among donors. Shared across several donors were roughly 5.3% of the naive CD4 clonotypes.

This CDR3 has 16 amino acids. V shed 3 bases and J shed 0 bases, with 11 bases lying between them. Germline values: CDR1 MDHEN, CDR2 SYDVKM. Naive CD8 cells lacked CD45RO, underwent positive selection for CCR7 and left out terminally differentiated effector memory CD45RA+ cells. Around 220 ng DNA, around 30,000 T cell genomes, went into each sorted-subset replicate PCR. Sequencing used immunoSEQ multiplex PCR; TCRdb keeps in-frame clones, though not all of them. The top ten hold about a quarter of the sample, which has about 700,000 clones, about 92% seen once. The chain recombines TRBV28 with TRBJ2-2; no reliable D call. The clonotype originates from a man aged 25-40 years in good health. The sequenced material came from naive CD8+ T cells sorted from blood. CDR3 protein: CASSLVRDSNTGELFF. Here the CDR3 DNA reads TGTGCCAGCAGTTTGGTTAGAGACTCGAACACCGGGGAGCTGTTTTTT.